Detailed here is one T cell receptor beta chain. Original analysis: Nucleated cell number was recorded as an estimate derived from reference gene primer amplification. Assay: immunoSEQ multiplex PCR; the TCRdb copy retains only in-frame clones and omits some. V and J calls and clone size are given by that table; D and trimming were obtained from the DNA. The repertoire consists of about 120,000 clones, with approximately 85% occurring once and the leading ten covering 7% to 9%. The V and J ends lost 4 bases and 3 bases, in that order; junction bases with no gene match: 4. Looked up from germline, CDR1 is LNHDA and CDR2 is SQIVND (reference sequence). This CDR3 is built from 15 residues. The data were obtained in a study of blood T cell repertoires in COVID-19.

This chain links TRBV19 with TRBJ2-3; 10 bases are a match to TRBD1. The sequenced sample consisted of peripheral blood. The clonotype originates from a man in his sixties or seventies with acute or convalescent COVID-19. CDR3 bases: TGTGCCAGTAGTACCCCGGGACAGGGGACAGATACGCAGTATTTT. It is translated as CASSTPGQGTDTQYF.